This TCR beta chain was sequenced for a study of T cell repertoires in cytomegalovirus infection. About the research overall: Matching HLA type, along with CMV infection, was indicated by public TCR beta signatures.

Remarks on this clonotype: Its antigen is unknown.

General study results and limits: Cumulative public TCR beta family frequency identified CMV carriers with the relevant HLA. The ex vivo response was dominated by HLA-C-restricted CMV-specific TCR beta clonotypes.

TCRdb itself ran the reads through MiXCR, one entry per CDR3 protein. The sample includes around 430,000 distinct CDR3 sequences, about 44% seen only once; the top ten take about 45%. The sequence was obtained from a human donor in good health (CMV status not recorded). Some clones in this sample may be carry-over from other donors' samples. The specimen was cultured PBMCs, collected from culture after CMV antigen stimulation.

CDR3 DNA sequence: TGTGCCAGCAGCCCTAAGGTGCGGGGGGGCCGTGATACGCAGTATTTT. It translates to CASSPKVRGGRDTQYF. J is TRBJ2-3 and V is TRBV11-1; TRBD2 matches at 9 bases. Germline lookup yields CDR1 SGHAT and CDR2 FQDESV (reference sequence). Germline trimming cut 5 bases from V and 6 bases from J; bases unmatched to any gene: 12. The CDR3 is 16 residues long.